This entry describes one T cell receptor beta chain. Its matching antigen is unknown. V lost 4 bases to trimming and J lost 12 bases, with 16 bases between them. This CDR3 spans 13 amino acids. In TCRdb, the PCR reads were re-called with MiXCR into one record per CDR3 protein. The sample has about half a million distinct CDR3 sequences, around 23% seen once. Sorted cell numbers of roughly 19,000 to 1,000,000, with 10%, 30% or 50% RNA, served as input for naive CD8 libraries. Sorting was used to obtain naive CD8 T cells (CD8+CD4-CCR7+CD45RA+). This specimen belongs to a study of molecular identifiers for immune sequencing clone quantification. Study in general: In replicates, RNA taken from approximately 20,000 or 100,000 naive CD8 cells was divided five ways, and four portions underwent sequencing. Points from the study as a whole: Amid some 900,000 naive cells, spiked Jurkat TCR RNA from one cell was reportedly still detectable.

The TCR originated in a human donor in good health. Some libraries in this study had Jurkat cell RNA spiked in. This chain connects TRBV12-3 or TRBV12-4 to TRBJ1-5, with D possibly being TRBD1 (6 bases). The specimen was naive CD8+ T cells from blood, with Jurkat cell RNA spiked in. Subset noted: FACS-sorted CD8+CD4-CCR7+CD45RA+ naive T cells. The CDR3 DNA reads as TGTGCCAGCAGTTGGACAGCAACGTCCCACCAGCATTTT. Its translation: CASSWTATSHQHF.